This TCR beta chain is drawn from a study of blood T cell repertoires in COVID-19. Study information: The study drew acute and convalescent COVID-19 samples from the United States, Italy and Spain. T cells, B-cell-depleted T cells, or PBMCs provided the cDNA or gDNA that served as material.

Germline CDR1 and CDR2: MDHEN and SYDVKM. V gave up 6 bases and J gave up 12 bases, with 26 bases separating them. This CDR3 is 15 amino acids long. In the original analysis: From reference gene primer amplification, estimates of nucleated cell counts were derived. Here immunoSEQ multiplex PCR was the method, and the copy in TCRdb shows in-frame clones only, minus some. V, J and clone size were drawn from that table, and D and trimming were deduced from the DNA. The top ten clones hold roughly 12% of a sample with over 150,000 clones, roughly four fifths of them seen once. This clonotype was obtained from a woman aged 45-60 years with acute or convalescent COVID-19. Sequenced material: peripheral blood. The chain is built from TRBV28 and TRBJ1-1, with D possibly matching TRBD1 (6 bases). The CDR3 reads CASRTQQGRVVKTFF. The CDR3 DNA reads TGTGCCAGCAGGACACAACAGGGAAGGGTCGTAAAAACTTTCTTT. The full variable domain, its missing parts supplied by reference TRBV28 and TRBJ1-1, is DVKVTQSSRYLVKRTGEKVFLECVQDMDHENMFWYRQDPGLGLRLIYFSYDVKMKEKGDIPEGYSVSREKKERFSLILESASTNQTSMYLCASRTQQGRVVKTFFGQGTRLTVV.